This is a list of T cell receptor beta chains from one sample in a study of blood T cell repertoires in COVID-19. Clones were sequenced by immunoSEQ multiplex PCR, and TCRdb holds only the in-frame ones, with some missing. The table has 200,000 to 250,000 clones, about 90% seen once. The material sequenced was PBMCs or T cells enriched from blood (not recorded which). The receptors come from a woman between 50 and 59 years old with acute COVID-19. CDR3s include the opening cysteine and the closing phenylalanine or tryptophan. The D gene is left open where the match is weak. The size field is filled for only some rows; it gives once, few, many or a size class.

CDR3 protein: CASSYSLGQGFYEQYF; CDR3 DNA: TGTGCCAGCAGTTACTCCCTCGGACAGGGATTCTACGAGCAGTACTTC; V gene: TRBV6-5; J gene: TRBJ2-7; CDR3 length: 16; D gene: TRBD1; clone size: once
CDR3 protein: CATSDVTGEAGTQYF; CDR3 DNA: TGTGCCACCAGTGATGTTACAGGGGAAGCGGGGACCCAGTACTTC; V gene: TRBV24-1; J gene: TRBJ2-5; CDR3 length: 15; D gene: .; clone size: .
CDR3 protein: CASSFWTVEGTDTQYF; CDR3 DNA: TGCGCCAGCAGCTTCTGGACAGTAGAGGGCACAGATACGCAGTATTTT; V gene: TRBV5-1; J gene: TRBJ2-3; CDR3 length: 16; D gene: .; clone size: .
CDR3 protein: CASSVTRATGELFF; CDR3 DNA: TGTGCCAGCAGCGTCACTAGGGCCACCGGGGAGCTGTTTTTT; V gene: TRBV9; J gene: TRBJ2-2; CDR3 length: 14; D gene: .; clone size: .
CDR3 protein: CASSPRRRLAGPQETQYF; CDR3 DNA: TGTGCCAGCAGCCCACGAAGAAGGCTAGCGGGACCACAAGAGACCCAGTACTTC; V gene: TRBV7-3; J gene: TRBJ2-5; CDR3 length: 18; D gene: TRBD2; clone size: .
CDR3 protein: CASSLARLAGRGDTGELFF; CDR3 DNA: TGTGCCAGCAGCTTAGCGAGGCTAGCGGGGAGGGGGGACACCGGGGAGCTGTTTTTT; V gene: TRBV7-8; J gene: TRBJ2-2; CDR3 length: 19; D gene: TRBD2; clone size: .
CDR3 protein: CASSFGGWISSGANVLTF; CDR3 DNA: TGTGCCAGCAGCTTCGGGGGGTGGATTAGCTCTGGGGCCAACGTCCTGACTTTC; V gene: TRBV7-2; J gene: TRBJ2-6; CDR3 length: 18; D gene: TRBD2; clone size: .
CDR3 protein: CASSKTERTEAFF; CDR3 DNA: TGTGCCAGCAGCAAGACCGAGAGGACTGAAGCTTTCTTT; V gene: TRBV6-5; J gene: TRBJ1-1; CDR3 length: 13; D gene: .; clone size: once
CDR3 protein: CASSSGLAWNEQFF; CDR3 DNA: TGCGCCAGCAGCTCGGGACTAGCTTGGAATGAGCAGTTCTTC; V gene: TRBV5-1; J gene: TRBJ2-1; CDR3 length: 14; D gene: TRBD2; clone size: .
CDR3 protein: CASSIGGADNEQFF; CDR3 DNA: TGTGCCAGTAGTATCGGGGGGGCGGACAATGAGCAGTTCTTC; V gene: TRBV19; J gene: TRBJ2-1; CDR3 length: 14; D gene: TRBD2; clone size: .
CDR3 protein: CASSVPTGGTFYEQYF; CDR3 DNA: TGTGCCAGCAGTGTACCAACAGGGGGCACATTCTACGAGCAGTACTTC; V gene: TRBV28; J gene: TRBJ2-7; CDR3 length: 16; D gene: TRBD1; clone size: .
CDR3 protein: CASSHRATGGTEAFF; CDR3 DNA: TGCGCCAGCAGCCATCGGGCGACGGGGGGGACTGAAGCTTTCTTT; V gene: TRBV4-1; J gene: TRBJ1-1; CDR3 length: 15; D gene: .; clone size: few
CDR3 protein: CSVEDPGTKYF; CDR3 DNA: TGCAGCGTTGAAGATCCGGGGACTAAGTACTTC; V gene: TRBV29-1; J gene: TRBJ2-5; CDR3 length: 11; D gene: TRBD2; clone size: .
CDR3 protein: CATSPGGAGYGYTF; CDR3 DNA: TGTGCCACCAGCCCAGGGGGCGCGGGCTATGGCTACACCTTC; V gene: TRBV15; J gene: TRBJ1-2; CDR3 length: 14; D gene: TRBD1; clone size: .
CDR3 protein: CASSQDRGGDGYTF; CDR3 DNA: TGTGCCAGCTCACAGGACAGGGGAGGGGACGGCTACACCTTC; V gene: TRBV18; J gene: TRBJ1-2; CDR3 length: 14; D gene: TRBD1; clone size: .
CDR3 protein: CASSLQGASEAFF; CDR3 DNA: TGTGCCAGCAGTCTACAGGGGGCGTCTGAAGCTTTCTTT; V gene: TRBV12-3/TRBV12-4; J gene: TRBJ1-1; CDR3 length: 13; D gene: TRBD1; clone size: .
CDR3 protein: CASIRGRVMNTGELFF; CDR3 DNA: TGTGCCAGCATTCGCGGGAGGGTCATGAACACCGGGGAGCTGTTTTTT; V gene: TRBV7-6; J gene: TRBJ2-2; CDR3 length: 16; D gene: TRBD2; clone size: .
CDR3 protein: CASSYLLGAYNEQFF; CDR3 DNA: TGTGCCAGCAGTTACCTACTCGGGGCCTACAATGAGCAGTTCTTC; V gene: TRBV6-5; J gene: TRBJ2-1; CDR3 length: 15; D gene: .; clone size: .
CDR3 protein: CASSVNPRTGTGELFF; CDR3 DNA: TGTGCCAGCAGCGTAAACCCCAGGACAGGGACCGGGGAGCTGTTTTTT; V gene: TRBV9; J gene: TRBJ2-2; CDR3 length: 16; D gene: TRBD1; clone size: few
CDR3 protein: CASSSRRDYRGNTIYF; CDR3 DNA: TGTGCCAGCAGCTCCCGAAGGGACTACCGTGGAAACACCATATATTTT; V gene: TRBV7-9; J gene: TRBJ1-3; CDR3 length: 16; D gene: .; clone size: .
CDR3 protein: CASSQETTGLRFREQYF; CDR3 DNA: TGTGCCAGCAGCCAAGAGACAACAGGCCTCAGGTTCCGAGAGCAGTACTTC; V gene: TRBV14; J gene: TRBJ2-7; CDR3 length: 17; D gene: .; clone size: .
CDR3 protein: CASSSGEAFF; CDR3 DNA: TGTGCCAGCAGCTCAGGGGAAGCTTTCTTT; V gene: TRBV6-5; J gene: TRBJ1-1; CDR3 length: 10; D gene: .; clone size: .
CDR3 protein: CASSYPREGSYEQYF; CDR3 DNA: TGTGCCAGCAGTTACCCCAGGGAGGGGTCCTACGAGCAGTACTTC; V gene: TRBV6-5; J gene: TRBJ2-7; CDR3 length: 15; D gene: TRBD2; clone size: .
CDR3 protein: CASSYGTGDGYTF; CDR3 DNA: TGTGCCAGCAGCTACGGGACAGGGGACGGCTACACCTTC; V gene: TRBV12-3/TRBV12-4; J gene: TRBJ1-2; CDR3 length: 13; D gene: TRBD1; clone size: .
CDR3 protein: CATSVTGGKGEQYF; CDR3 DNA: TGTGCCACCAGTGTTACGGGAGGGAAGGGCGAGCAGTACTTC; V gene: TRBV24-1; J gene: TRBJ2-7; CDR3 length: 14; D gene: TRBD2; clone size: once
CDR3 protein: CASSSDRGLGEQYF; CDR3 DNA: TGTGCCAGCAGTTCTGACAGGGGGCTCGGGGAGCAGTACTTC; V gene: TRBV6-2/TRBV6-3; J gene: TRBJ2-7; CDR3 length: 14; D gene: TRBD1; clone size: .
CDR3 protein: CASSFLQGSSGSPLHF; CDR3 DNA: TGTGCCAGCAGCTTTTTACAGGGTTCTTCGGGTTCACCCCTCCACTTT; V gene: TRBV5-6; J gene: TRBJ1-6; CDR3 length: 16; D gene: .; clone size: .
CDR3 protein: CSASPTGGTQYF; CDR3 DNA: TGCAGTGCTAGTCCAACCGGGGGGACCCAGTACTTC; V gene: TRBV20-1; J gene: TRBJ2-5; CDR3 length: 12; D gene: .; clone size: .
CDR3 protein: CASSQGVAGGPEDTQYF; CDR3 DNA: TGCGCCAGCAGCCAAGGGGTAGCGGGAGGGCCTGAAGATACGCAGTATTTT; V gene: TRBV4-3; J gene: TRBJ2-3; CDR3 length: 17; D gene: TRBD2; clone size: .
CDR3 protein: CASSTLGSQHF; CDR3 DNA: TGTGCCAGCAGTACCCTCGGGTCCCAGCATTTT; V gene: TRBV28; J gene: TRBJ1-5; CDR3 length: 11; D gene: .; clone size: .
CDR3 protein: CASSVTGDGNEKLFF; CDR3 DNA: TGTGCCAGTAGTGTCACAGGGGACGGTAATGAAAAACTGTTTTTT; V gene: TRBV19; J gene: TRBJ1-4; CDR3 length: 15; D gene: TRBD1; clone size: .
CDR3 protein: CATSQGAGYTF; CDR3 DNA: TGTGCCACCAGTCAGGGGGCGGGCTACACCTTC; V gene: TRBV27; J gene: TRBJ1-2; CDR3 length: 11; D gene: TRBD1; clone size: .
CDR3 protein: CSVGTVSGNTIYF; CDR3 DNA: TGCAGCGTCGGGACTGTCTCTGGAAACACCATATATTTT; V gene: TRBV29-1; J gene: TRBJ1-3; CDR3 length: 13; D gene: .; clone size: .
CDR3 protein: CASSWGGNQPQHF; CDR3 DNA: TGTGCCAGCAGCTGGGGAGGCAATCAGCCCCAGCATTTT; V gene: TRBV11-2; J gene: TRBJ1-5; CDR3 length: 13; D gene: .; clone size: .
CDR3 protein: CASSVEGGLAGGPSYNEQFF; CDR3 DNA: TGTGCCAGCAGCGTAGAGGGGGGACTAGCGGGAGGGCCCTCCTACAATGAGCAGTTCTTC; V gene: TRBV9; J gene: TRBJ2-1; CDR3 length: 20; D gene: TRBD2; clone size: .
CDR3 protein: CATSRVGAVSSGANVLTF; CDR3 DNA: TGTGCCACCAGCAGAGTAGGGGCAGTCTCCTCTGGGGCCAACGTCCTGACTTTC; V gene: TRBV15; J gene: TRBJ2-6; CDR3 length: 18; D gene: .; clone size: .
CDR3 protein: CASGNNEQFF; CDR3 DNA: TGTGCCAGCGGCAACAATGAGCAGTTCTTC; V gene: TRBV28; J gene: TRBJ2-1; CDR3 length: 10; D gene: .; clone size: .
CDR3 protein: CASSLGLVSYVEQFF; CDR3 DNA: TGCGCCAGCAGCTTGGGACTAGTAAGTTACGTAGAGCAGTTCTTC; V gene: TRBV5-1; J gene: TRBJ2-1; CDR3 length: 15; D gene: .; clone size: .
CDR3 protein: CATSDPTGGDQETQYF; CDR3 DNA: TGTGCCACCAGTGACCCGACAGGGGGGGACCAAGAGACCCAGTACTTC; V gene: TRBV24-1; J gene: TRBJ2-5; CDR3 length: 16; D gene: TRBD1; clone size: .
CDR3 protein: CASSGTGSYGYTF; CDR3 DNA: TGTGCCAGCAGCGGGACAGGGAGCTATGGCTACACCTTC; V gene: TRBV28; J gene: TRBJ1-2; CDR3 length: 13; D gene: TRBD1; clone size: .
CDR3 protein: CASSPLPTGTYGYTF; CDR3 DNA: TGTGCCAGCAGTCCCCTCCCCACAGGGACCTATGGCTACACCTTC; V gene: TRBV28; J gene: TRBJ1-2; CDR3 length: 15; D gene: .; clone size: .
CDR3 protein: CASSLQGGRYEQYF; CDR3 DNA: TGTGCCAGCAGCTTGCAGGGTGGTCGGTACGAGCAGTACTTC; V gene: TRBV5-8; J gene: TRBJ2-7; CDR3 length: 14; D gene: .; clone size: .
CDR3 protein: CASSLHGQPPKGYTF; CDR3 DNA: TGTGCCAGCAGTTTGCACGGACAGCCACCCAAGGGATACACCTTC; V gene: TRBV27; J gene: TRBJ1-2; CDR3 length: 15; D gene: .; clone size: .
CDR3 protein: CASSLDRAGNTIYF; CDR3 DNA: TGTGCCAGCAGTTTGGACAGGGCTGGAAACACCATATATTTT; V gene: TRBV28; J gene: TRBJ1-3; CDR3 length: 14; D gene: TRBD1; clone size: .
CDR3 protein: CASEVSGQGVGEQYF; CDR3 DNA: TGTGCCAGCGAGGTGTCGGGACAGGGGGTTGGAGAGCAGTACTTC; V gene: TRBV11-1; J gene: TRBJ2-7; CDR3 length: 15; D gene: TRBD1; clone size: .
CDR3 protein: CASSLVGPQGNYGYTF; CDR3 DNA: TGCGCCAGCAGCTTGGTAGGACCCCAGGGAAACTATGGCTACACCTTC; V gene: TRBV5-1; J gene: TRBJ1-2; CDR3 length: 16; D gene: .; clone size: .
CDR3 protein: CASSWRGTGSSYEQYF; CDR3 DNA: TGTGCCAGCAGCTGGAGGGGGACAGGGAGCTCCTACGAGCAGTACTTC; V gene: TRBV7-2; J gene: TRBJ2-7; CDR3 length: 16; D gene: TRBD1; clone size: .
CDR3 protein: CASSQGGSGVGSNEQFF; CDR3 DNA: TGCGCCAGCAGCCAGGGTGGTAGCGGGGTGGGCTCGAATGAGCAGTTCTTC; V gene: TRBV5-1; J gene: TRBJ2-1; CDR3 length: 17; D gene: TRBD2; clone size: .
CDR3 protein: CASSSFRDSGANVLTF; CDR3 DNA: TGTGCCAGCAGTTCCTTCAGGGACTCTGGGGCCAACGTCCTGACTTTC; V gene: TRBV27; J gene: TRBJ2-6; CDR3 length: 16; D gene: .; clone size: once